The present entry profiles one T cell receptor beta chain with its context. Its cognate antigen is unknown. The sample is drawn from a study of cytomegalovirus exposure and HLA in healthy donors. 13 Jbeta primers and 60 Vbeta primers were used for the PCR. Clones were sequenced by immunoSEQ multiplex PCR, and TCRdb holds only the in-frame ones, with some missing. The data hold 150,000 or so clones, with approximately 80% observed a single time. Study conclusions and caveats: Among the CMV-associated chains, a few were confirmed in vitro as specific for CMV antigens. For most subjects, TCR beta sequences were reported to predict HLA-A and HLA-B alleles with accuracy. For most TCR beta V segments, an earlier analysis put the productive rate at about 90% or about 30% of the time.

The sequence was collected from a middle-aged woman in good health and CMV-seropositive. Sequenced sample: PBMCs.

CDR3 nucleotide sequence: TGCGCCAGCAGCCCCGGGACAGTAGTTTACGAGCAGTACTTC. The encoded protein is CASSPGTVVYEQYF. The chain couples TRBV5-1 to TRBJ2-7; 7 bases agree with TRBD1. Germline V CDR1 and CDR2: SGHRS, YFSETQ. The J segment lost 4 bases and the V segment lost 4 bases, leaving 8 bases of the junction unmatched. The CDR3 is made up of 14 amino acids.